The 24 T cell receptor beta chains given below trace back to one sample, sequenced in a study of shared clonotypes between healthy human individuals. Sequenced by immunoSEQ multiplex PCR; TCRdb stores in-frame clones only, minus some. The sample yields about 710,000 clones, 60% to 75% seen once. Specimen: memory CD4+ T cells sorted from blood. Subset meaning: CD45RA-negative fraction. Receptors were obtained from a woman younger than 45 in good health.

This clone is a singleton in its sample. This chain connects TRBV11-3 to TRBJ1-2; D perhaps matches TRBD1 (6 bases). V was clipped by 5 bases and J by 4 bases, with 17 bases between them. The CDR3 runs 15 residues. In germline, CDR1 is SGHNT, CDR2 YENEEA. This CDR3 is CASSQASATGYGYTF. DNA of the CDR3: TGTGCCAGCAGCCAAGCGTCGGCGACAGGCTATGGCTACACCTTC.

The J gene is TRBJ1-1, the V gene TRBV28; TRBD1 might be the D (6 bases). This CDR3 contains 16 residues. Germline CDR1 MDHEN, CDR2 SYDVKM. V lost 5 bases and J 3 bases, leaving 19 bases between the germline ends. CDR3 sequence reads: CASSLRPGAGDTEAFF. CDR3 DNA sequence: TGTGCCAGCAGTCTCCGACCCGGTGCAGGGGACACTGAAGCTTTCTTT.

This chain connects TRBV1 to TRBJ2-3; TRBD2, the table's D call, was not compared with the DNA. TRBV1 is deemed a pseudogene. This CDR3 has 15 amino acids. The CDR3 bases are TGCACCAGCAGCCAAGACTACCCCCTCACAGATACGCAGTATTTT. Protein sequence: CTSSQDYPLTDTQYF.

This CDR3 reads CASSLLGGGANVLTF. The CDR3 region has the DNA TGTGCCAGCAGCTTATTAGGGGGTGGGGCCAACGTCCTGACTTTC. The chain couples TRBV11-2 to TRBJ2-6, with D maybe TRBD1 (6 bases). The CDR3 extends over 15 amino acids. The V end was cut by 2 bases, the J end by 3 bases, with 8 bases between. The V gene's germline CDR1 is SGHAT and CDR2 FQNNGV.

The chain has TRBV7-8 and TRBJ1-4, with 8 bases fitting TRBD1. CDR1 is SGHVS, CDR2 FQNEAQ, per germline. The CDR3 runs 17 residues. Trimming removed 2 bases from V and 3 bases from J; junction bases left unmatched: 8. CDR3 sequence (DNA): TGTGCCAGCAGCTTATCAGGGGGCGTTCGCCCTAATGAAAAACTGTTTTTT. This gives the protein CASSLSGGVRPNEKLFF. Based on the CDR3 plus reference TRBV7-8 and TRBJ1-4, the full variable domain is GAGVSQSPRYKVAKRGQDVALRCDPISGHVSLFWYQQALGQGPEFLTYFQNEAQLDKSGLPSDRFFAERPEGSVSTLKIQRTQQEDSAVYLCASSLSGGVRPNEKLFFGSGTQLSVL.

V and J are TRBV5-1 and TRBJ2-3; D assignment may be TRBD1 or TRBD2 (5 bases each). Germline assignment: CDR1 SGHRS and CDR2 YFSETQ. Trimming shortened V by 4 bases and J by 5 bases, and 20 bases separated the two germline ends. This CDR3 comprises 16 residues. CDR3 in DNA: TGCGCCAGCAGCGGAGGTCCAGGGATCCTGATAGATACGCAGTATTTT. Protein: CASSGGPGILIDTQYF.

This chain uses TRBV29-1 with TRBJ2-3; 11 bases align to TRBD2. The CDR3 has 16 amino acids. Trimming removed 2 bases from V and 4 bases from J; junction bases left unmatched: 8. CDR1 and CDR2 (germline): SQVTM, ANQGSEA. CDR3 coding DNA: TGCAGCGTTGAAACCTTAGCGGGAGGGAGGGCAGATACGCAGTATTTT. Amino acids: CSVETLAGGRADTQYF.

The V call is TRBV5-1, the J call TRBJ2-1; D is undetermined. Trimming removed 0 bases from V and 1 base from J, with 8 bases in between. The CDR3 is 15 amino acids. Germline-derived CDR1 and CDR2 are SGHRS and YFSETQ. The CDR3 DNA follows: TGCGCCAGCAGCTTGGTCGTCCAATCCTACAATGAGCAGTTCTTC. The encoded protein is CASSLVVQSYNEQFF.

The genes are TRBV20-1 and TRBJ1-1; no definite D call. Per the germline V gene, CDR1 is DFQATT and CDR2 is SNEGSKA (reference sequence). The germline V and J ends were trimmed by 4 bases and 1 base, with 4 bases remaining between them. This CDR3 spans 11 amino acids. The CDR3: CSAKGNTEAFF. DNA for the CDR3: TGCAGTGCTAAGGGGAACACTGAAGCTTTCTTT.

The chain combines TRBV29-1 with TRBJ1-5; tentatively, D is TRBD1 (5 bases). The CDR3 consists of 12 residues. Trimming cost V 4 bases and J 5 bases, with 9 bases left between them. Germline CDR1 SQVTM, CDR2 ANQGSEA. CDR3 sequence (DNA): TGCAGCGTTGGGCAGGGCGATCAGCCCCAGCATTTT. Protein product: CSVGQGDQPQHF. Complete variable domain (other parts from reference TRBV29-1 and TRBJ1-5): SAVISQKPSRDICQRGTSLTIQCQVDSQVTMMFWYRQQPGQSLTLIATANQGSEATYESGFVIDKFPISRPNLTFSTLTVSNMSPEDSSIYLCSVGQGDQPQHFGDGTRLSIL.

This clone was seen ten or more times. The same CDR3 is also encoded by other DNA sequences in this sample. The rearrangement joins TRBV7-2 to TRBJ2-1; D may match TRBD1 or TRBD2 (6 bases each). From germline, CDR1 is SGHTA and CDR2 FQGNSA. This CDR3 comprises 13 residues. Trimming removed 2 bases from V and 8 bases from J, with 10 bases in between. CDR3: CASSLSGGHEQFF. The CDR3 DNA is TGTGCCAGCAGCTTATCCGGGGGCCATGAGCAGTTCTTC. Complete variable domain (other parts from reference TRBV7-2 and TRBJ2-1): GAGVSQSPSNKVTEKGKDVELRCDPISGHTALYWYRQSLGQGLEFLIYFQGNSAPDKSGLPSDRFSAERTGGSVSTLTIQRTQQEDSAVYLCASSLSGGHEQFFGPGTRLTVL.

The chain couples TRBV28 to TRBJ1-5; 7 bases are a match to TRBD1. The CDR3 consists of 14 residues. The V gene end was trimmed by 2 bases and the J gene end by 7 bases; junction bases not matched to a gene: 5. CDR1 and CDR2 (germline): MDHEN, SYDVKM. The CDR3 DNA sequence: TGTGCCAGCAGTTTAACAGGGGTGGTGCAGCCCCAGCATTTT. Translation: CASSLTGVVQPQHF.

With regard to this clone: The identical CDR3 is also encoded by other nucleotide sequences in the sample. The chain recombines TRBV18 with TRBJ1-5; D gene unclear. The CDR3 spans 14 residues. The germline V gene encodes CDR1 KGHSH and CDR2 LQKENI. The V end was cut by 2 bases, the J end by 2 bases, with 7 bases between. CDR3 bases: TGTGCCAGCTCACCATCTCGGGGCAATCAGCCCCAGCATTTT. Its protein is CASSPSRGNQPQHF.

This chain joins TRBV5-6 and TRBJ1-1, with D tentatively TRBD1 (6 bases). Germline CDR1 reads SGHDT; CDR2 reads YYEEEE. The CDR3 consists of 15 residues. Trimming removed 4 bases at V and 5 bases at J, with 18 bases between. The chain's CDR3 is CASSLLQGIWTEAFF. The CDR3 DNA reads TGTGCCAGCAGCCTACTACAGGGCATTTGGACTGAAGCTTTCTTT. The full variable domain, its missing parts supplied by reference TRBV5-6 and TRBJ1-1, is DAGVTQSPTHLIKTRGQQVTLRCSPKSGHDTVSWYQQALGQGPQFIFQYYEEEERQRGNFPDRFSGHQFPNYSSELNVNALLLGDSALYLCASSLLQGIWTEAFFGQGTRLTVV.

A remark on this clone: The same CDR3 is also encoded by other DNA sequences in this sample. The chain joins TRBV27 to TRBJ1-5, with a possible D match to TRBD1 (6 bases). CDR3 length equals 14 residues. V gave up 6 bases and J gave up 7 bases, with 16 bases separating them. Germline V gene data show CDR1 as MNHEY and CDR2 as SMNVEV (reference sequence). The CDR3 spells CASSPPGGRQPQHF. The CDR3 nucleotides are TGTGCCAGCAGCCCCCCGGGGGGGCGGCAGCCCCAGCATTTT.

The CDR3 is CASSRLGAGSYGYTF. CDR3 nucleotide sequence: TGTGCCAGCAGCCGATTAGGGGCGGGGTCCTATGGCTACACCTTC. The V gene is TRBV2, the J gene TRBJ1-2, with TRBD1 as a possible D gene (5 bases). The CDR3 is 15 residues long. Germline CDR1 reads SNHLY; CDR2 reads FYNNEI. The V end lost 6 bases, the J end lost 4 bases, and 18 bases lay between the germline ends.

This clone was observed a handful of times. In DNA form, the CDR3 reads TGTGCCAGCAAATATTTGAGCAATCAGCCCCAGCATTTT. Translation: CASKYLSNQPQHF. This chain uses TRBV2 with TRBJ1-5; D is undetermined. The germline V gene encodes CDR1 SNHLY and CDR2 FYNNEI. V shed 7 bases and J shed 1 base, with 8 bases lying between them. The CDR3 spans 13 residues.

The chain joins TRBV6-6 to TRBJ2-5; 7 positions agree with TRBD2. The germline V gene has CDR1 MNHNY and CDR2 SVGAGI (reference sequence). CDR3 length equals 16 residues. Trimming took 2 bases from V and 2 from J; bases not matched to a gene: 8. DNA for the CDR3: TGTGCCAGCAGTTACGGGATAGCGGGCGCGCAAGAGACCCAGTACTTC. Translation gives CASSYGIAGAQETQYF.

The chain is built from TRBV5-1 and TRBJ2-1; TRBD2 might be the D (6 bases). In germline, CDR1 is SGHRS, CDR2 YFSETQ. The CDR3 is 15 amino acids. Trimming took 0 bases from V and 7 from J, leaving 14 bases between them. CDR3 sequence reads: CASSLGGGTGNEQFF. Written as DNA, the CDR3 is TGCGCCAGCAGCTTGGGTGGCGGGACGGGGAATGAGCAGTTCTTC.

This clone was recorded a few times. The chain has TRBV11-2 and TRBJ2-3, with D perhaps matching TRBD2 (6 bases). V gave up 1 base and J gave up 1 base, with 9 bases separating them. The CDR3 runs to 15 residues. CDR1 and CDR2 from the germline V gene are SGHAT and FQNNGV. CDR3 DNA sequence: TGTGCCAGCAGCTTAGCTGGCGGGGGCACAGATACGCAGTATTTT. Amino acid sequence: CASSLAGGGTDTQYF.

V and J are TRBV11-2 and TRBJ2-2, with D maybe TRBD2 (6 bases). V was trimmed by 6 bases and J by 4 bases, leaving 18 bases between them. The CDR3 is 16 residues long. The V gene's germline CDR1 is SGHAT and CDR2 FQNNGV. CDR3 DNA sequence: TGTGCCAGCAGACCATTGGCGGGAAAGTTCACCGGGGAGCTGTTTTTT. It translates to CASRPLAGKFTGELFF.

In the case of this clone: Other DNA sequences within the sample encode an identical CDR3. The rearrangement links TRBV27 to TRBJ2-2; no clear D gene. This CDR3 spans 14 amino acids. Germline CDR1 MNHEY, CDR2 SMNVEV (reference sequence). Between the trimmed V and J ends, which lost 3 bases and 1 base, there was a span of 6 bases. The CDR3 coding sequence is TGTGCCAGCAGTTTGTGGCAGAACACCGGGGAGCTGTTTTTT. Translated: CASSLWQNTGELFF.

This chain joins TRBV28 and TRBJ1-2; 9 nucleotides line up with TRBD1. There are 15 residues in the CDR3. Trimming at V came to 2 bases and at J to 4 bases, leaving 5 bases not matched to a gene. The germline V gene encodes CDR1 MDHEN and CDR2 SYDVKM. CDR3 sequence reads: CASSLSTGGVYGYTF. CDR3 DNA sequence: TGTGCCAGCAGTTTAAGCACAGGGGGCGTCTATGGCTACACCTTC.

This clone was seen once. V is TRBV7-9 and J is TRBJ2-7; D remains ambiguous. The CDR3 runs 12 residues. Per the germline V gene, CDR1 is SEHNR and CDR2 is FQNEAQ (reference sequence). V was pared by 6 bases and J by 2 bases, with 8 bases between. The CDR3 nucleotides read TGTGCCAGCAGTAGCTCCCCCTACGAGCAGTACTTC. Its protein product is CASSSSPYEQYF.